A selection of T cell receptor beta chains follows, all from one sample in a study of cytomegalovirus exposure and HLA in healthy donors. Profiling relied on immunoSEQ multiplex PCR, and the TCRdb table lists in-frame clones only, not all of them. The table lists fewer than 200,000 clones, 80% of them singletons, with about 2.5% in the top ten. Sequencing was done on a sample of PBMCs. These receptors were taken from a male donor in good health and CMV-seronegative. The CDR3 runs from the conserved cysteine through the conserved F or W. A D gene is named only where the DNA matches it firmly. Clone size appears in some rows only: once, few, many, or a class for an expanded clone.

clone_size j_call d_call v_call cdr3_aa cdr3_nt
- TRBJ2-1 - TRBV19 CASSIVGGGQFF TGTGCCAGTAGTATAGTTGGGGGCGGGCAGTTCTTC
- TRBJ1-6 - TRBV6-4 CASSPEGDNSPLHF TGTGCCAGCTCACCTGAGGGTGACAATTCACCCCTCCACTTT
once TRBJ1-1 - TRBV30 CAWSVMSARVAEAFF TGTGCCTGGAGTGTAATGTCCGCGAGAGTGGCTGAAGCTTTCTTT
- TRBJ2-5 - TRBV29-1 CSVEGQQETQYF TGCAGCGTTGAAGGGCAGCAAGAGACCCAGTACTTC
- TRBJ1-1 - TRBV5-6 CASSLDRSLNTEAFF TGTGCCAGCAGCCTAGACAGGTCCCTGAACACTGAAGCTTTCTTT
- TRBJ2-5 TRBD2 TRBV7-9 CASSLSGLGEETQYF TGTGCCAGCAGCTTATCAGGACTAGGGGAGGAGACCCAGTACTTC
- TRBJ1-2 - TRBV7-9 CASSNRTRGDGYTF TGTGCCAGCAGCAACCGGACAAGAGGCGATGGCTACACCTTC
few TRBJ1-5 - TRBV19 CASSSSPGAKNQPQHF TGTGCCAGTAGTAGTTCTCCAGGGGCGAAGAATCAGCCCCAGCATTTT
- TRBJ1-4 - TRBV9 CASSALNEKLFF TGTGCCAGCAGCGCCCTTAATGAAAAACTGTTTTTT
- TRBJ1-1 TRBD1 TRBV5-8 CASSLGQGTNTEAFF TGTGCCAGCAGCTTGGGACAGGGGACAAACACTGAAGCTTTCTTT
few TRBJ2-4 TRBD1 TRBV10-2 CASSESRPAGGNIQYF TGCGCCAGCAGTGAGTCCCGGCCGGCAGGGGGAAACATTCAGTACTTC
- TRBJ1-3 TRBD1 TRBV5-1 CASMVQGAPGNTIYF TGCGCCAGCATGGTCCAGGGGGCTCCTGGAAACACCATATATTTT
- TRBJ1-5 - TRBV5-5 CASSLEQGLNQPQHF TGTGCCAGCAGCCTGGAACAGGGTTTAAATCAGCCCCAGCATTTT
once TRBJ1-4 - TRBV27 CASGAQGEKLFF TGTGCCAGCGGCGCTCAGGGGGAAAAACTGTTTTTT
- TRBJ2-2 - TRBV7-9 CASSPDGITGELFF TGTGCCAGCAGCCCGGACGGGATCACCGGGGAGCTGTTTTTT
- TRBJ2-1 - TRBV25-1 CASNGKDNEQFF TGTGCCAGCAACGGGAAAGACAATGAGCAGTTCTTC